This T cell receptor beta chain was identified in a study of monozygotic twins with inflammatory bowel disease (dated by TCRdb to 2018 to 2020). In terms of the full investigation: A total of roughly 28 monozygotic twin pairs were included in the full study, comprising nine German pairs (four IBD-concordant, five IBD-discordant) and 19 IBD-discordant Danish pairs. Within discordant pairs, disease-associated traits were sought mainly by comparing IBD patients with their genetically identical healthy co-twins. Each individual had, on average, about 151 000 unique TCRalpha sequences and 181 000 unique TCRbeta sequences available for analysis.

From each donor, an approximately 2.5 ml peripheral blood sample was collected into PAXgene tubes and kept at -80 degrees C. Without T cell sorting, total RNA was isolated from whole blood using the PAXgene blood miRNA kit on an automated QIAcube. Peripheral blood from monozygotic twin pairs who were concordant or discordant for inflammatory bowel disease underwent deep TCRalpha and TCRbeta repertoire profiling using unique molecular barcoding. Smoking habits were recorded for all twin pairs, and each individual was classified as a current, former or never smoker. On this clonotype: What antigen it recognizes has not been identified.

General study outcomes and caveats: Because patients received different immunosuppressive treatments, the repertoires may have picked up extra background noise and variability between individuals. Compared with healthy twins, IBD patients had fewer clonotypes in common with other individuals, a difference most pronounced in patients showing signs of disease activity. No difference in repertoire similarity was observed between concordant and discordant twins, possibly owing to limited statistical power. Distinction between different T cell subtypes could not be achieved in the analysis. The results gave no support for a single strong signal or clonotype linked to IBD. Measured by the inverse Simpson index, TCRbeta repertoire diversity was lower in IBD patients than in their healthy co-twins.

The library was built by means of 5' RACE. Each TCR library was prepared from around 3,400 ng of total RNA. For each sample, cDNA synthesis with SMARTScribe reverse transcriptase was split into eight separate reactions. During cDNA synthesis, template switching was used to introduce unique molecular identifiers that contained a 6-nucleotide sample barcode. Two nested PCRs of approximately 16 and 10 cycles amplified the TCRalpha and TCRbeta cDNA, and bead purification followed each PCR. Before amplification, cDNA was treated with uracil DNA-glycosylase and purified using the QIAquick PCR purification kit. The second PCR was the step at which Illumina TruSeq-compatible adapters and sample-specific barcodes were added. Library quality and concentration were checked on TapeStation and Qubit, and libraries were pooled at around 5 ng each. Sequencing of pooled libraries was carried out on an Illumina HiSeq2500 single-index Rapid Run using 2 x 100 bp reads and custom sequencing primers. The original pipeline was this. MiGEC version 1.2.6 was used for UMI-based consensus assembly to correct PCR and sequencing errors. MiXCR version 2.1.1 was used for V(D)J alignment, clonotype assembly and CDR3 extraction. Gene usage, clonotype sharing and MAIT/NKT TCR abundance were normalised by analysing the top 1000, 10 000 and 20 000 clonotypes per sample. After downsampling to 27 000 UMIs, diversity was calculated as the inverse Simpson index using the vegan R package. Statistical testing used paired Mann-Whitney U tests on the discordant twin pairs and applied Benjamini-Hochberg correction for multiple testing. Following reprocessing of the reads by TCRdb, the data hold one row per CDR3 protein sequence and no DNA is available. These V and J calls are TCRdb output, not the study's own analysis. This sample's records show approximately 140,000 distinct CDR3 sequences. The top ten hold 2% to 2.5% of the sample.

From the cysteine through the phenylalanine, the CDR3 covers 13 amino acids. Nucleotide data are not available. Via the germline V gene (reference sequence), CDR1 is DFQATT and CDR2 SNEGSKA. The sequencing input was blood. This sequence uses TRBV20-1 and TRBJ2-2; as DNA is missing, the TRBD1 call by TCRdb cannot be tested. This receptor was identified in a human donor with ulcerative colitis or Crohn's disease, or a healthy co-twin of an affected twin (not recorded which). The CDR3 region has the sequence CSAPQGNTGELFF.